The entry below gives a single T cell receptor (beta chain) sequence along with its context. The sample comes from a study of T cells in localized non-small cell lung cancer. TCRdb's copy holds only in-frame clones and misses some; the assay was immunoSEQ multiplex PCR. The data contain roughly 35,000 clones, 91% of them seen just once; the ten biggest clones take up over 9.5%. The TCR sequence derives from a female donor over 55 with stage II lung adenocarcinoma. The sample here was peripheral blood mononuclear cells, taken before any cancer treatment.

Here the CDR3 reads CATSSGTLAKNIQYF. In DNA form, the CDR3 reads TGTGCCACCTCGTCGGGAACTTTAGCCAAAAACATTCAGTACTTC. The chain is built from TRBV19 and TRBJ2-4, with D possibly matching TRBD2 (5 bases). This CDR3 is built from 15 residues. The germline CDR1 and CDR2 sequences are LNHDA and SQIVND (reference sequence). V gave up 10 bases and J gave up 0 bases, with 16 bases separating them.